The 21 T cell receptor beta chains reported below all come from one sample, sequenced in a study of Ad26.COV2.S vaccination and SARS-CoV-2 variants. Stated treatment: about 20 received Ad26.COV2.S at low or high dose, single or two shots; several received placebo; per-sample allocation not given. The samples were gathered on day 63 after the first injection of vaccine or placebo. Sequencing was performed with immunoSEQ multiplex PCR; in TCRdb, only in-frame clones are kept and a portion is missing. There are around 300,000 clones in the sample; 80% to 90% occur only once, and about 10% lies in the top ten. The sample here was peripheral blood, taken in a trial of Ad26.COV2.S vaccine versus placebo. These receptors were taken from a person between 18 and 65 years old who received the Ad26.COV2.S COVID-19 vaccine or a placebo.

CDR3 residues: CASSLEGTEAFF. CDR3 coding DNA: TGCGCCAGCAGCTTGGAGGGTACTGAAGCTTTCTTT. This chain joins TRBV5-1 and TRBJ1-1; D gene ambiguous. CDR1 is SGHRS and CDR2 is YFSETQ in the germline V gene. This CDR3 has 12 residues. Trimming took off 0 bases at V and 5 bases at J, with 5 bases between the two ends.

The V gene is TRBV7-9, the J gene TRBJ2-3; 14 bases fit TRBD2. Losses at the gene ends were 5 bases for V and 3 bases for J; bases not matched to a gene: 4. This CDR3 is built from 16 residues. Germline V gene lookup returns CDR1 SEHNR and CDR2 FQNEAQ (reference sequence). The CDR3 nucleotides read TGTGCCAGCAGCCTAGGGACTAGCGGGAGTACAGATACGCAGTATTTT. It is translated as CASSLGTSGSTDTQYF.

This CDR3 reads CASSHVPGTGYLNEQFF. In nucleotides, the CDR3 is TGCGCCAGCAGCCATGTACCCGGGACAGGGTACCTCAATGAGCAGTTCTTC. This chain joins TRBV4-3 and TRBJ2-1; 9 bases align to TRBD1. V trimming: 3 bases; J trimming: 6 bases; junction bases outside the gene matches: 12. CDR3 length: 17 amino acids. Germline CDR1 and CDR2: LGHNA and YSLEER.

This clone occurred a few times. The rearrangement links TRBV3-1 (or the pseudogene TRBV3-2) to TRBJ1-1; D uncertain. V was pared by 5 bases and J by 1 base, with 8 bases between. Germline V CDR1 and CDR2: LGHDT, YNNKEL (reference sequence). The CDR3 covers 13 residues. CDR3: CASSLRQNTEAFF. DNA for the CDR3: TGTGCCAGCAGCTTAAGACAGAACACTGAAGCTTTCTTT.

This sequence joins TRBV7-9 and TRBJ2-1, with a possible D match to TRBD2 (6 bases). The CDR3 loop spans 15 amino acids. Germline assignment: CDR1 SEHNR and CDR2 FQNEAQ (reference sequence). Trimming left V 5 bases short and J 6 bases short, with 17 bases between. CDR3 in amino acids: CASSLPGDSFNEQFF. The CDR3 DNA reads as TGTGCCAGCAGCCTCCCCGGGGACTCATTCAATGAGCAGTTCTTC.

The chain recombines TRBV28 with TRBJ1-2; 8 bases are shared with TRBD1. V shed 8 bases and J 6 bases; nucleotides not matched to a gene: 14. The germline V gene has CDR1 MDHEN and CDR2 SYDVKM. The CDR3 has 15 amino acids. Written as DNA, the CDR3 is TGTGCCAGCGGGTCCACAGGGGGAATGTTTAATGGCTACACCTTC. It encodes CASGSTGGMFNGYTF.

This chain links TRBV27 with TRBJ2-2, with 13 bases that match TRBD2. The germline V gene has CDR1 MNHEY and CDR2 SMNVEV (reference sequence). The CDR3 length is 16 residues. The trim removed 2 bases at V and 6 bases at J, leaving 3 bases unmatched. In DNA, the CDR3 is TGTGCCAGCAGTTTAGGACTAGCGGGAGTATCCGGGGAGCTGTTTTTT. It yields the protein CASSLGLAGVSGELFF.

This sequence joins TRBV24-1 and TRBJ2-5; the D is unclear. Trimming cost V 4 bases and J 9 bases, with 11 bases left between them. Germline V gene data show CDR1 as KGHDR and CDR2 as SFDVKD. This CDR3 spans 12 amino acids. CDR3 loop: CATSDPIGAQYF. The DNA for the CDR3 is TGTGCCACCAGTGACCCTATCGGAGCCCAGTACTTC.

This clone was detected only a few times. Other DNA sequences in this specimen translate into the identical CDR3. The chain combines TRBV5-1 with TRBJ1-1; D gene uncertain. The CDR3 has 15 residues. V was trimmed by 3 bases and J by 0 bases, leaving 12 bases between them. The germline V gene encodes CDR1 SGHRS and CDR2 YFSETQ. The CDR3 coding sequence is TGCGCCAGCAGCTCCGGGATCAGCCTGAACACTGAAGCTTTCTTT. This translates into CASSSGISLNTEAFF.

The V and J genes are TRBV7-2 and TRBJ2-5; 12 nucleotides align to TRBD2. The length of the CDR3 is 18 residues. With 5 bases clipped from V and 2 bases from J, the junction kept 12 bases outside the gene matches. Germline-derived CDR1 and CDR2 are SGHTA and FQGNSA. The CDR3 reads CASSQRLAGAPTQETQYF. In DNA, the CDR3 is TGTGCCAGCAGCCAAAGACTAGCGGGGGCCCCGACACAAGAGACCCAGTACTTC.

This chain connects TRBV27 to TRBJ1-2; D gene uncertain. The CDR3 is 11 amino acids. Trimming took off 4 bases at V and 8 bases at J, with 8 bases between the two ends. The V gene's germline CDR1 is MNHEY and CDR2 SMNVEV (reference sequence). The CDR3 loop is CASSSAGGYTF. In nucleotides, the CDR3 is TGTGCCAGCAGTTCAGCGGGGGGCTACACCTTC.

This clone appeared a single time. This chain connects TRBV11-2 to TRBJ2-7; weak D call: TRBD1 (5 bases). The CDR3 contains 14 residues. Germline-derived CDR1 and CDR2 are SGHAT and FQNNGV. V lost 5 bases to trimming and J lost 2 bases, with 13 bases between them. The CDR3 is CASSLRVLPYEQYF. Here the CDR3 DNA reads TGTGCCAGCAGCCTCAGGGTCCTTCCCTACGAGCAGTACTTC.

The sample holds one count of this clone. The chain combines TRBV14 with TRBJ1-2; D possibly corresponds to TRBD1 (6 bases). The CDR3 sequence is 13 residues long. The ends were cut back, 4 bases at V and 3 bases at J, with 9 bases in the middle. CDR1 and CDR2 from the germline V gene are SGHDN and FVKESK. CDR3 region: CASSPDSYYGYTF. CDR3 nucleotides: TGTGCCAGCAGCCCGGACAGCTACTATGGCTACACCTTC.

This clone was counted a few times. The gene calls are TRBV5-1 and TRBJ1-4, with 9 positions matching TRBD1. The germline gives CDR1 SGHRS, CDR2 YFSETQ. CDR3 length: 14 residues. V was pared by 4 bases and J by 8 bases, with 6 bases of the junction left unmatched. CDR3 region: CASSRDRVPEKLFF. The CDR3 bases are TGCGCCAGCAGCAGGGACAGGGTACCCGAAAAACTGTTTTTT.

This clone was seen a few times. The J gene is TRBJ2-2, the V gene TRBV6-5; 7 bases map to TRBD2. The CDR3 extends over 16 amino acids. Germline CDR1 reads MNHEY; CDR2 reads SVGAGI. V dropped 2 bases and J dropped 0; count of bases not matched to a gene: 3. The DNA of the CDR3 is TGTGCCAGCAGTTACGGGCTAGCGGCGAACACCGGGGAGCTGTTTTTT. It yields the protein CASSYGLAANTGELFF.

CDR3 DNA: TGTGCCAGCAGTGAAGCATCGGGATATGGCTACACCTTC. This encodes CASSEASGYGYTF. The J gene is TRBJ1-2, the V gene TRBV6-1, with D unresolved. CDR3 size: 13 residues. V lost 0 bases and J lost 5, with 7 bases in between. Per the germline V gene, CDR1 is MNHNS and CDR2 is SASEGT.

The V call is TRBV7-6, the J call TRBJ1-1; D gene uncertain. V lost 6 bases to trimming and J lost 0 bases, with 8 bases between them. The CDR3 covers 13 residues. CDR1 and CDR2 from the germline V gene are SGHVS and FNYEAQ. The DNA of the CDR3 is TGTGCCAGCAGAAGAGAATTGAACACTGAAGCTTTCTTT. Its protein product is CASRRELNTEAFF.

The J gene is TRBJ1-4, the V gene TRBV12-1; TRBD1 reflects the table's D call only, with no check against the DNA. TRBV12-1 is tagged as a pseudogene. The CDR3 length is 17 residues. CDR3 DNA sequence: TGTGCCAGCAGCCTCAGGGAATCCGTTTGTAGGGATGAAAAACTGTTTTTT. It translates to CASSLRESVCRDEKLFF.

The V gene is TRBV5-6, the J gene TRBJ2-5; the match to TRBD2 covers 7 bases. This CDR3 comprises 15 residues. The V and J ends lost 4 bases and 1 base, in that order; junction bases with no gene match: 7. Germline V gene data show CDR1 as SGHDT and CDR2 as YYEEEE. As DNA, the CDR3 is TGTGCCAGCAGCCCCGTTGGGAGGGCCCAAGAGACCCAGTACTTC. It codes for CASSPVGRAQETQYF.

This rearrangement joins TRBV6-2 or TRBV6-3 to TRBJ2-1; D not certain. Per germline, CDR1 MNHEY and CDR2 SVGEGT. The V gene lost 4 bases and the J gene lost 1 base, with 14 bases spanning the gap. The CDR3 totals 16 residues. CDR3 nucleotides: TGTGCCAGCAGTTCGGTAGACTGGAGTTCCTACAATGAGCAGTTCTTC. It specifies CASSSVDWSSYNEQFF.

V usage is TRBV18 and J usage is TRBJ1-6, with D possibly matching TRBD1 (6 bases). The ends were cut back, 0 bases at V and 8 bases at J, with 11 bases in the middle. CDR1 is KGHSH and CDR2 is LQKENI in the germline V gene. This CDR3 has 15 residues. The CDR3, as DNA: TGTGCCAGCTCACCACCCTCCAGGGGCGATTCACCCCTCCACTTT. Its translation: CASSPPSRGDSPLHF.